This TCR beta chain comes out of a study of neurological immune-mediated disorders. This clonotype has ten or more counts. Its antigen is not identified. This CDR3 comprises 14 residues. V gave up 2 bases and J gave up 0 bases, with 7 bases separating them. Study-wide results and limits: The absence of shared CDR3 amino acid sequences among expanded clones across subjects suggests private repertoires in all groups.

Time point in this sample: technical triplicate 1. A total of 2 million PBMCs stored at -80 degrees C provided the unsorted libraries. 5'RACE with 10-nucleotide random UMIs produced the cDNA. TCRdb itself ran the 5' RACE reads through MiXCR, one entry per CDR3 protein. This sample has about 36,000 distinct CDR3 sequences, with roughly 10% found just once. The rearrangement uses TRBV12-3 or TRBV12-4 and TRBJ2-5; D not certain. The TCR originated in a man in his 60s with HTLV-1-associated myelopathy (HAM/TSP). The sequencing sample was made of PBMCs. The CDR3 spells CASSLNGHQETQYF. The CDR3 region has the DNA TGTGCCAGCAGTTTAAACGGTCACCAAGAGACCCAGTACTTC.